The rows below give T cell receptor beta chains drawn from one sample of a study of blood T cells in healthy people across ages. TCRdb reprocessed the 5' RACE reads with MiXCR, giving one entry per CDR3 protein. The sample shows about 760,000 distinct CDR3 sequences, 56% of them seen only once. Sequenced sample: blood. These receptors all stem from a man aged 40-49 years in good health. Each CDR3 is given with its conserved first and last residue. The D gene is left open where the match is weak. Clone size is stated in some rows and not others, as once, few, many or a class when expanded.

d_call clone_size j_call v_call cdr3_nt cdr3_aa
TRBD1 once TRBJ2-7 TRBV3-1 TGTGCCAGCAGCCCAAAATGGACAGGGAACTACGAGCAGTACTTC CASSPKWTGNYEQYF
NA NA TRBJ2-1 TRBV28 TGTGCCAGCAGACTCGTCAATGAGCAGTTCTTC CASRLVNEQFF
NA NA TRBJ2-7 TRBV20-1 TGCAGTGCCCCGGCGCCGGTTTCCTACGAGCAGTACTTC CSAPAPVSYEQYF
NA NA TRBJ2-3 TRBV27 TGTGCCAGCAGTTTATCCGGGGATCTAAGCACAGATACGCAGTATTTT CASSLSGDLSTDTQYF
NA NA TRBJ2-7 TRBV7-9 TGTGTCAGCAGCGAAACACAGGGCTCCTACGAGCAGTACTTC CVSSETQGSYEQYF
NA NA TRBJ1-2 TRBV28 TGTGCCAGCAGGGACCCCATGGTAGGCTACACCTTC CASRDPMVGYTF
NA NA TRBJ1-1 TRBV30 TGTGCCTGGAGTCATCCCCTCCCTGCGAACACTGAAGCTTTCTTT CAWSHPLPANTEAFF
NA NA TRBJ1-4 TRBV4-3 TGCGCCAGCAGCCCTGGCGTGCTAACTAATGAAAAACTGTTTTTT CASSPGVLTNEKLFF
NA NA TRBJ2-2 TRBV4-1 TGCGCCAGCAGCCCTCCCGCCGGGGGATCCACCGGGGAGCTGTTTTTT CASSPPAGGSTGELFF
NA NA TRBJ2-4 TRBV7-9 TGTGCCAGCAGCTCCTACACCGCCAAAAACATTCAGTACTTC CASSSYTAKNIQYF
TRBD2 NA TRBJ2-1 TRBV28 TGTGCCAGCAGCCAGACTGCGGGGGGGGGCAATGAGCAGTTCTTC CASSQTAGGGNEQFF
NA few TRBJ1-4 TRBV5-6 TGTGCCAGCAGCTTGGTTCGGGTCGATGGGTCATCGAAACTGTTTTTT CASSLVRVDGSSKLFF
TRBD1 once TRBJ2-5 TRBV5-1 TGCGCCAGCAGCACGGGACAGGGTCCCTTGTACCAAGAGACCCAGTACTTC CASSTGQGPLYQETQYF
NA few TRBJ2-5 TRBV11-2 TGTGCCAGCAGCTTAGATCACGGTCGGTGGACCCAGTACTTC CASSLDHGRWTQYF
NA once TRBJ1-2 TRBV2 TGTGCCAGCAGTGTGGTACAGGGAGCGACCCCTAACTATGGCTACACCTTC CASSVVQGATPNYGYTF
NA few TRBJ2-7 TRBV10-3 TGTGCCATCAGTGAGCGGGCGGCCGAGCAGTACTTC CAISERAAEQYF
NA NA TRBJ1-1 TRBV29-1 TGCAGCGTCCAACCGGGTGACACTGAAGCTTTCTTT CSVQPGDTEAFF
NA NA TRBJ2-5 TRBV4-3 TGCGCCAGCAGCCGATATCTCCAAGAGACCCAGTACTTC CASSRYLQETQYF
NA NA TRBJ1-2 TRBV3-1 TGTGCCAGCTCTGACGCGGCAGAGGCCCCCCCCATCTATGGCTACACCTTC CASSDAAEAPPIYGYTF
NA NA TRBJ2-1 TRBV21-1 TGTGCCAGCAGCATCGCCGGGACTAGAAATAATGAGCAGTTCTTC CASSIAGTRNNEQFF